This T cell receptor (beta chain) appears in the sequencing data of a study of CXCR3-negative and CXCR3-positive naive CD8 T cells (dated by TCRdb to the late 2010s). In the study overall: In total, about 135 million TRB reads were obtained, which works out to roughly 1.5 +/- 0.3 million reads per library. TRBV-TRBJ cluster analysis included naive subsets from roughly 5 donors and memory cells from 3 donors. The diversity and physicochemical repertoire analyses included 11 donors pooled from two independent experiments. Overall results and qualifications from the work: Repertoire diversity was comparably high in both naive subsets but much lower in memory CD8+ T cells. Because surface CD5, which is linked to self-reactivity in mice, was comparable between the naive subsets, TCR interaction strength was also inferred from TRB CDR3 physicochemical properties. Because CXCR3 expression was partially decreased after cryopreservation, freshly isolated PBMCs were used for most assays. TRBV-TRBJ usage was similar between naive CXCR3-negative and CXCR3-positive cells from the same donor, while memory cells showed distinct patterns. Compared with CXCR3-negative naive cells, CXCR3-positive naive cells had TRB CDR3s with higher hydrophobicity (lower Kidera factor 4), lower energy, and higher strength and volume indices.

Sequencing took place on a NextSeq 550. The Human TCR Profiling Kit (MiLaboratory) was used to make UMI-labeled 5' RACE TRB cDNA libraries. cDNA synthesis used the entire amount of extracted RNA, and PCR amplification then used the entire amount of cDNA produced. The libraries were made side by side, with each library going through the same number of PCR cycles. From the authors' description of their analysis: About 50,000 +/- 10,000 unique UMI-labeled TRB cDNA molecules per library were extracted with MIGEC and MiXCR, with at least two reads per UMI required. Each library averaged around 40,000 +/- 10,000 functional in-frame TRB CDR3 nucleotide clonotypes without stop codons. Diversity metrics, including normalized Shannon-Wiener and Chao1, were computed in VDJtools after downsampling to 5000 UMI-labeled TRB molecules per sample. For the central five CDR3 residues, VDJtools calculated physicochemical properties weighted by clonotype size, namely interaction energy, strength, volume and Kidera factor 4. Through TCRdb reprocessing, the reads give one entry per CDR3 protein sequence; DNA is omitted. For this entry, the V and J calls and clone size follow TCRdb and not the study's own pipeline. This sample's listing comprises over 80,000 distinct CDR3 sequences. The top ten constitute approximately 1.4% of the sample.

A note on this clonotype: Its antigen is still unknown.

Via the germline V gene (reference sequence), CDR1 is MNHEY and CDR2 SMNVEV. Inclusive of the bounding cysteine and phenylalanine, the CDR3 is 14 residues long. No DNA sequence was recorded. Each CD8+ T cell subset was flow-sorted in triplicate, and 300,000 to 350,000 cells per subset were placed directly into RLT lysis buffer. To keep memory contaminants out, a stringent definition of naive CD8+ T cells was applied: CD45RO-CCR7+CD27+CD95-. Using standard density gradient centrifugation, peripheral blood mononuclear cells were isolated from buffy coats. Naive CXCR3-negative and CXCR3-positive CD8+ T cells were flow-sorted on a FACSAria III. An RNeasy Mini Kit was used to extract total RNA from the sorted cells.

The TCR sequence derives from a human donor in good health. Some clones in this sample may be carry-over from other donors' samples. The sequence is built from TRBV27 and TRBJ2-3; TCRdb's D call of TRBD2 is untestable without DNA. The source material was naive CXCR3- CD8+ T cells from blood. According to the study, the label for this sample's cell subset or site signals: CD45RO-CCR7+CD27+CD95- naive CD8+ T cells lacking CXCR3 (TNR3-). The CDR3 here reads CASSFVGGPGTQYF.